The rows below give T cell receptor beta chains drawn from one sample of a study of T cells after yellow fever vaccination. TCRdb processed the 5' RACE reads anew with MiXCR; each CDR3 protein has one entry. The sample consists of approximately 120,000 distinct CDR3 sequences, 7.4% of them appearing once. The sequences come from CD4+ T cells sorted from PBMCs, collected 10 to 11 days after the first yellow fever vaccination. The receptors here all came from a man between 18 and 35 years old who received the YFV17D yellow fever vaccine. Each CDR3 is given with its conserved first and last residue. A D gene is named only where the DNA matches it firmly. Some rows have no size entry. The others give once, few or many, or a class for an expanded clone.

D	size	V	J	CDR3	DNA
.	many	TRBV10-1	TRBJ2-2	CAGKSRLQGRTGELFF	TGCGCCGGCAAATCCCGTTTACAGGGCCGGACCGGGGAGCTGTTTTTT
.	many	TRBV10-3	TRBJ1-1	CAISGGIAGRITAFF	TGTGCCATCAGCGGGGGGATTGCAGGAAGGATCACTGCTTTCTTT
.	many	TRBV5-1	TRBJ2-5	CASSLGGARETQYF	TGCGCCAGCAGCTTGGGAGGGGCCCGGGAGACCCAGTACTTC
.	many	TRBV3-1	TRBJ1-4	CASSRWDEATNEKLFF	TGTGCCAGCAGCCGATGGGACGAGGCAACTAATGAAAAACTGTTTTTT
.	many	TRBV6-1	TRBJ2-6	CASSHTRATGANVLTF	TGTGCCAGCAGTCATACCCGGGCCACTGGGGCCAACGTCCTGACTTTC
TRBD2	many	TRBV7-8	TRBJ2-3	CASSLGGDYRSATQYF	TGTGCCAGCAGCTTAGGGGGGGACTATCGCTCAGCTACGCAGTATTTT
.	few	TRBV12-3/TRBV12-4	TRBJ1-5	CASKRGASGQHQPQHF	TGTGCCAGCAAAAGGGGGGCTTCAGGGCAGCACCAGCCCCAGCATTTT
.	.	TRBV20-1	TRBJ2-6	CSASRGAGISGANVLTF	TGCAGTGCTAGTCGGGGGGCGGGCATATCTGGGGCCAACGTCCTGACTTTC
TRBD2	many	TRBV12-3/TRBV12-4	TRBJ2-7	CASSPRGGARDEQYF	TGTGCCAGCAGTCCCCGGGGGGGGGCGCGGGACGAGCAGTACTTC
.	many	TRBV9	TRBJ1-6	CASSAQSRSPLHF	TGTGCCAGCAGCGCCCAGAGTCGATCACCCCTCCACTTT
.	many	TRBV11-2	TRBJ2-7	CASSFYRGGDYEQYF	TGTGCCAGCAGCTTCTACCGTGGGGGCGACTACGAGCAGTACTTC
TRBD2	few	TRBV5-4	TRBJ2-2	CASSPRVAGGGTGELFF	TGTGCCAGCAGCCCCCGGGTAGCGGGGGGTGGCACCGGGGAGCTGTTTTTT
.	many	TRBV7-8	TRBJ1-6	CASSSLSGAYNSPLHF	TGTGCCAGCAGCTCCTTGTCGGGGGCCTATAATTCACCCCTCCACTTT
.	few	TRBV20-1	TRBJ1-1	CSASAGTRQNTEAFF	TGCAGTGCTAGTGCAGGAACGCGGCAAAACACTGAAGCTTTCTTT
.	many	TRBV7-9	TRBJ1-1	CASSLVGRGGEAFF	TGTGCCAGCAGCTTAGTCGGCCGGGGTGGGGAAGCTTTCTTT
.	many	TRBV4-3	TRBJ2-3	CASSQDLWGSTDTQYF	TGCGCCAGCAGCCAAGATCTTTGGGGTAGCACAGATACGCAGTATTTT
.	many	TRBV5-1	TRBJ2-7	CASSLGTVKTYEQYF	TGCGCCAGCAGCTTGGGGACAGTCAAGACCTACGAGCAGTACTTC
.	few	TRBV12-3/TRBV12-4	TRBJ1-1	CASSLRGGSEAFF	TGTGCCAGCAGTTTAAGGGGAGGGTCTGAAGCTTTCTTT
.	many	TRBV19	TRBJ1-5	CASSMTGNQPQHF	TGTGCCAGTAGTATGACAGGCAATCAGCCCCAGCATTTT
TRBD2	many	TRBV5-1	TRBJ2-3	CASSPTSGADTQYF	TGCGCCAGCAGCCCGACTAGCGGGGCAGATACGCAGTATTTT
TRBD1	many	TRBV7-2	TRBJ1-1	CASSRDRGRTEAFF	TGTGCCAGCAGCCGCGACAGGGGGCGCACTGAAGCTTTCTTT
.	many	TRBV3-1	TRBJ1-2	CASSQDPTARGYTF	TGTGCCAGCAGCCAAGATCCAACGGCTCGGGGCTACACCTTC
TRBD1	many	TRBV6-2/TRBV6-3	TRBJ2-2	CASSYSGGLRTGDLTGELFF	TGTGCCAGCAGTTACTCGGGGGGTTTAAGGACAGGGGACCTCACCGGGGAGCTGTTTTTT
.	few	TRBV11-2	TRBJ2-5	CASSLETGLSETQYF	TGTGCCAGCAGCTTAGAAACCGGACTCTCAGAGACCCAGTACTTC
TRBD1	many	TRBV10-3	TRBJ1-3	CAISPDRVSGNTIYF	TGTGCCATCAGTCCTGACAGGGTCTCTGGAAACACCATATATTTT
TRBD1	many	TRBV7-9	TRBJ1-6	CASSSTGESPLHF	TGTGCCAGCAGTTCTACAGGGGAGTCACCCCTCCACTTT
.	many	TRBV2	TRBJ2-2	CASSMWRETGELFF	TGTGCCAGCAGTATGTGGAGGGAAACCGGGGAGCTGTTTTTT
.	many	TRBV5-6	TRBJ2-7	CASSLRPDSYEQYF	TGTGCCAGCAGTTTGAGACCGGACAGCTACGAGCAGTACTTC
.	many	TRBV6-2/TRBV6-3	TRBJ1-1	CASSYGGARTEAFF	TGTGCCAGCAGTTACGGGGGGGCGCGGACTGAAGCTTTCTTT
TRBD2	many	TRBV6-5	TRBJ2-1	CASRSGTRTGEQFF	TGTGCCAGCAGATCCGGGACTAGAACGGGTGAGCAGTTCTTC
.	many	TRBV5-1	TRBJ2-2	CASSPRDPSTGELFF	TGCGCCAGCAGCCCCCGCGACCCCTCCACCGGGGAGCTGTTTTTT
.	many	TRBV7-8	TRBJ1-3	CASSLVRPGPGNTIYF	TGTGCCAGCAGCTTAGTGCGGCCGGGGCCTGGAAACACCATATATTTT
TRBD1	many	TRBV7-2	TRBJ2-5	CASSADRGQETQYF	TGTGCCAGCAGCGCGGACAGGGGGCAGGAGACCCAGTACTTC
.	few	TRBV12-3/TRBV12-4	TRBJ1-6	CATSQGKSPLHF	TGTGCCACCTCCCAAGGCAAGTCACCCCTCCACTTT